The rows below give T cell receptor beta chains drawn from one sample of a study of neurological immune-mediated disorders. TCRdb re-called the 5' RACE reads through MiXCR, storing one row per CDR3 protein. The sample lists around 55,000 distinct CDR3 sequences; over 3.5% were seen once. Sample: CD4+ T cells from blood. Receptors originate from a woman between 40 and 55 years old with multiple sclerosis. Each CDR3 is given with its conserved first and last residue. A D gene is named only where the DNA matches it firmly. Clone size is given for some rows only: seen once, a few or many times, or a class if the clone is expanded.

clone_size | j_call | v_call | d_call | cdr3_nt | cdr3_aa
many | TRBJ1-2 | TRBV12-3/TRBV12-4 | - | TGTGCCAGCAGTTCCTCGCAGGCCGGCTACACCTTC | CASSSSQAGYTF
- | TRBJ1-5 | TRBV19 | - | TGTGCCAGTAGCGACGATATTTATCAGCCCCAGCATTTT | CASSDDIYQPQHF
many | TRBJ1-2 | TRBV7-8 | - | TGTGCCAGCAGCTTAGCAGGGCAGGCGGGCTACACCTTC | CASSLAGQAGYTF
many | TRBJ1-5 | TRBV7-2 | - | TGTGCCAGCACCCATGGGTCAATGATGGGTCAGCCCCAGCATTTT | CASTHGSMMGQPQHF
many | TRBJ1-1 | TRBV12-3/TRBV12-4 | TRBD1 | TGTGCCAGCAGTTTATATCCAGGGGGAGGGAACACTGAAGCTTTCTTT | CASSLYPGGGNTEAFF
many | TRBJ2-1 | TRBV20-1 | TRBD1 | TGCAGTGCTAGTACTCCGGGACAGGCTACTCCAGGGCCGTTCTTC | CSASTPGQATPGPFF
many | TRBJ2-3 | TRBV5-1 | - | TGCGCCAGCAGCCCTCAGAGCACAGATACGCAGTATTTT | CASSPQSTDTQYF
many | TRBJ2-7 | TRBV4-2 | TRBD1 | TGTGCCAGCAGCCACGGGACAGGGGATGGGATGCACGAGCAGTACTTC | CASSHGTGDGMHEQYF
many | TRBJ1-6 | TRBV27 | TRBD1 | TGTGCCAGCAGGGACACAGGGGAGGGCCTCAATTCACCCCTCCACTTT | CASRDTGEGLNSPLHF
many | TRBJ2-3 | TRBV19 | - | TGTGCCAGTAGTATAAGGCTTTCAGATACGCAGTATTTT | CASSIRLSDTQYF
many | TRBJ1-2 | TRBV7-2 | - | TGTGCCAGCAGCTTAGTGTGGCAGGAAGAAAACTATGGCTACACCTTC | CASSLVWQEENYGYTF
many | TRBJ2-2 | TRBV24-1 | TRBD2 | TGTGCCACCAGTGATCGGGGGGTAAAGAACACCGGGGAGCTGTTTTTT | CATSDRGVKNTGELFF
many | TRBJ1-2 | TRBV11-2 | - | TGTGCCAGCAGCTTAGCAGGACCTTCGGAGGGCTACACCTTC | CASSLAGPSEGYTF
many | TRBJ1-2 | TRBV7-9 | TRBD1 | TGTGCCAGCAGCCCCCAGGGACAGGGTGATGGCTACACCTTC | CASSPQGQGDGYTF
many | TRBJ2-2 | TRBV9 | - | TGTGCCAGCAGCGGACCTAAGAACACCGGGGAGCTGTTTTTT | CASSGPKNTGELFF
many | TRBJ1-1 | TRBV7-8 | - | TGTGCCAGCAGCTCTGGTACTGAAGCTTTCTTT | CASSSGTEAFF
many | TRBJ2-6 | TRBV5-6 | - | TGTGCCAGCAGATCGGTGTATGGGGCCAACGTCCTGACTTTC | CASRSVYGANVLTF
many | TRBJ2-3 | TRBV20-1 | TRBD2 | TGCAGTGCTTCGGGACTAGCGGGGGGAGTTACAGATACGCAGTATTTT | CSASGLAGGVTDTQYF
many | TRBJ1-5 | TRBV20-1 | - | TGCAGTGCTAGAGATGGGGCAGGGAATCAGCCCCAGCATTTT | CSARDGAGNQPQHF
many | TRBJ1-2 | TRBV5-1 | - | TGCGCCAGCAACGGGAGGGATGGATTGGCCACCTTC | CASNGRDGLATF
many | TRBJ1-1 | TRBV5-4 | - | TGTGCCAGCAGTCCCACCGGGGGAAACACTGAAGCTTTCTTT | CASSPTGGNTEAFF
many | TRBJ2-3 | TRBV6-5 | - | TGTGCCAGCAGTTACACAGCCACAGATACGCAGTATTTT | CASSYTATDTQYF
many | TRBJ2-7 | TRBV7-3 | TRBD1 | TGTGCCAGCAGCTTATTGGCAGGGGGTAGCGAGCAGTACTTC | CASSLLAGGSEQYF
many | TRBJ2-7 | TRBV11-3 | - | TGTGCCAGCAGCTTCGGGCGTTCCAACGAGCAGTACTTC | CASSFGRSNEQYF
many | TRBJ2-1 | TRBV20-1 | - | TGCAGTGCTTTCCAAGCCCTAGCGTCTGAGCAGTTCTTC | CSAFQALASEQFF
many | TRBJ1-5 | TRBV12-3/TRBV12-4 | - | TGTGCCAGCAGTTTATCGTGGGGCAATAGCAATCAGCCCCAGCATTTT | CASSLSWGNSNQPQHF
many | TRBJ1-2 | TRBV25-1 | - | TGTGCCAGCAGTGAAGGAGGGGGTGTGAACTATGGCTACACCTTC | CASSEGGGVNYGYTF
- | TRBJ2-1 | TRBV20-1 | TRBD2 | TGCAGTGCTAGCCCCCCGTTAGCGGGGGACTACAATGAGCAGTTCTTC | CSASPPLAGDYNEQFF
- | TRBJ1-1 | TRBV7-2 | - | TGTGCCAGCAGCTTGGGTTGGACTGAAGCTTTCTTT | CASSLGWTEAFF
many | TRBJ1-2 | TRBV4-1 | - | TGCGCCAGCACCCTTTGGGGGGCGGGGGGCTACACCTTC | CASTLWGAGGYTF
- | TRBJ2-2 | TRBV10-3 | - | TGTGCCATCAGCCCCGGGACCGCGAACACCGGGGAGCTGTTTTTT | CAISPGTANTGELFF
- | TRBJ1-5 | TRBV19 | TRBD1 | TGTGCCAGTAGTATAGAGGGACAGTTCTATAGCAATCAGCCCCAGCATTTT | CASSIEGQFYSNQPQHF
many | TRBJ1-6 | TRBV6-5 | - | TGTGCCAGCAGTTACGGCTTAGACAGAGCCTCACCCCTCCACTTT | CASSYGLDRASPLHF
many | TRBJ2-7 | TRBV6-5 | - | TGTGCCAGCAGTTACTCAACAGGAGGCTACGAGCAGTACTTC | CASSYSTGGYEQYF
- | TRBJ1-4 | TRBV20-1 | TRBD1 | TGCAGTGCTGGGACAGGGGGACCTAATGAAAAACTGTTTTTT | CSAGTGGPNEKLFF
many | TRBJ2-3 | TRBV29-1 | - | TGCAGCGTTGATACGGGAACCACAGATACGCAGTATTTT | CSVDTGTTDTQYF
medium-sized | TRBJ1-5 | TRBV5-1 | - | TGCGCCAGCAGCTTGGATGGCAATCAGCCCCAGCATTTT | CASSLDGNQPQHF
many | TRBJ2-1 | TRBV20-1 | TRBD1 | TGCAGTGCAATGACAGGGAAAACCTACAATGAGCAGTTCTTC | CSAMTGKTYNEQFF
- | TRBJ2-7 | TRBV6-1 | - | TGTGCCAGCAGGGGGGGCAGGGGCCGTTGGGAGCAGTACTTC | CASRGGRGRWEQYF
many | TRBJ2-7 | TRBV19 | - | TGTGCCAGTACTCAGGGCTACGAGCAGTACTTC | CASTQGYEQYF
many | TRBJ1-5 | TRBV7-2 | - | TGTGCCAGCAGCTTAGGTCCGTACAATAGCAATCAGCCCCAGCATTTT | CASSLGPYNSNQPQHF
many | TRBJ2-3 | TRBV6-1 | TRBD2 | TGTGCCAGCACTGGACTAGCGGGTTATGATACGCAGTATTTT | CASTGLAGYDTQYF
many | TRBJ1-2 | TRBV6-5 | TRBD1 | TGTGCCAGCAGCCCCCTTGGACAGGGAAGCTATGGCTACACCTTC | CASSPLGQGSYGYTF
many | TRBJ1-1 | TRBV4-1 | TRBD1 | TGCGCCAGCAGCCAACGACAGGGGGCATCTGAAGCTTTCTTT | CASSQRQGASEAFF
many | TRBJ1-2 | TRBV10-3 | - | TGTGCCATCCACGCTGGCCAGCGTAACTATGGCTACACCTTC | CAIHAGQRNYGYTF
many | TRBJ1-2 | TRBV9 | TRBD1 | TGTGCCAGCAGCCCTCAGGGGGCCACAACCGCTAACTATGGCTACACCTTC | CASSPQGATTANYGYTF
- | TRBJ2-5 | TRBV20-1 | - | TGCAGTGCTAGAGATCAACCGGGGAGAGAGACCCAGTACTTC | CSARDQPGRETQYF
many | TRBJ1-2 | TRBV20-1 | - | TGCAGTGCTAGAGATCGGCAGGGGAGAGATGGCTACACCTTC | CSARDRQGRDGYTF
many | TRBJ1-4 | TRBV12-3/TRBV12-4 | - | TGTGCCAGCAGCCCCGGGAGGTCCAATGAAAAACTGTTTTTT | CASSPGRSNEKLFF
many | TRBJ2-7 | TRBV4-1 | - | TGCGCCAGCAGCCAAGTCCTAGGGCGGGTGAACTACGAGCAGTACTTC | CASSQVLGRVNYEQYF
many | TRBJ1-4 | TRBV10-3 | TRBD1 | TGTGCCATCAGTGGGGACAGGTTGGAAAAACTGTTTTTT | CAISGDRLEKLFF
many | TRBJ2-3 | TRBV7-6 | - | TGTGCCAGCAGCCGGTTGAGCGGTCTCACAGATACGCAGTATTTT | CASSRLSGLTDTQYF
many | TRBJ1-1 | TRBV7-9 | - | TGTGCCAGCAGCTTAGAGGCGAACACTGAAGCTTTCTTT | CASSLEANTEAFF
many | TRBJ2-7 | TRBV5-1 | - | TGCGCCAGCAGCTTGGGCGACCTCTACGAGCAGTACTTC | CASSLGDLYEQYF
many | TRBJ2-5 | TRBV5-1 | - | TGCGCCAGCAGCTTGAGCGGAGAGACCCAGTACTTC | CASSLSGETQYF